A selection of T cell receptor beta chains follows, all from one sample in a study of cytomegalovirus exposure and HLA in healthy donors. The repertoire was sequenced with immunoSEQ multiplex PCR; TCRdb's copy has only in-frame clones and lacks some. The repertoire holds 200,000 or so clones, with around 77% as singletons. The source material was PBMCs. These TCRs come from a woman aged 25 to 39 in good health and CMV-seronegative. Each CDR3 is given with its conserved first and last residue. The D gene is left open where the match is weak. Size is omitted from some rows. Given values are once, few, many or a class for expanded clones.

j_call d_call v_call clone_size cdr3_aa cdr3_nt
TRBJ2-1 NA TRBV5-1 NA CASSPRTASSYNEQFF TGCGCCAGCAGCCCAAGGACAGCGAGCTCCTACAATGAGCAGTTCTTC
TRBJ1-2 NA TRBV6-1 few CARRTANYGYTF TGTGCCAGAAGGACAGCCAACTATGGCTACACCTTC
TRBJ2-3 TRBD1 TRBV11-2 NA CAASPGQGITDTQYF TGTGCCGCTAGTCCCGGACAGGGAATCACAGATACGCAGTATTTT
TRBJ1-1 NA TRBV13 once CASSPHRVITEAFF TGTGCCAGCAGCCCGCACAGGGTAATCACTGAAGCTTTCTTT
TRBJ1-1 TRBD1 TRBV5-1 NA CASREGTAPREAFF TGCGCCAGCAGGGAGGGGACAGCCCCACGTGAAGCTTTCTTT
TRBJ1-4 NA TRBV7-9 NA CSSSSFREKLFF TGTTCCAGCAGCTCATTTCGGGAAAAACTGTTTTTT
TRBJ2-7 NA TRBV30 NA CAWSVRTDYEQYF TGTGCCTGGAGTGTTAGGACAGACTACGAGCAGTACTTC
TRBJ1-2 NA TRBV2 NA CASSEAYFQGKLYGYTF TGTGCCAGCAGTGAAGCGTATTTCCAGGGGAAACTTTATGGCTACACCTTC
TRBJ1-3 NA TRBV5-8 NA CASSTGLFGNTIYF TGTGCCAGCAGCACGGGGTTGTTTGGAAACACCATATATTTT
TRBJ2-7 TRBD1 TRBV6-1 NA CASSEVRGTAQYEQYF TGTGCCAGCAGTGAAGTAAGGGGGACAGCGCAATACGAGCAGTACTTC
TRBJ2-7 NA TRBV2 few CASSPQAREQYF TGTGCCAGCAGTCCCCAGGCCCGGGAGCAGTACTTC
TRBJ1-2 NA TRBV4-1 NA CASSQGAGYGYTF TGCGCCAGCAGCCAGGGGGCGGGCTATGGCTACACCTTC
TRBJ2-1 NA TRBV13 NA CASSPRGYNEQFF TGTGCCAGCAGCCCCCGAGGGTACAATGAGCAGTTCTTC
TRBJ2-1 NA TRBV7-9 NA CASSLGARQFF TGTGCCAGCAGCTTGGGAGCAAGGCAGTTCTTC
TRBJ2-3 NA TRBV4-1 NA CASGVRGTPGTDTQYF TGCGCCAGCGGGGTGCGCGGGACCCCAGGCACAGATACGCAGTATTTT
TRBJ1-2 NA TRBV30 NA CAWAPPGGLVGYTF TGTGCCTGGGCCCCCCCCGGGGGGCTGGTTGGCTACACCTTC
TRBJ1-2 NA TRBV7-9 NA CASSSRNNYGYTF TGTGCCAGCAGCTCGCGAAATAACTATGGCTACACCTTC
TRBJ1-4 TRBD1 TRBV4-2 few CASSQVSGTGGEKLFF TGTGCCAGCAGCCAAGTCAGCGGGACAGGTGGGGAAAAACTGTTTTTT
TRBJ1-2 NA TRBV10-2 NA CASSELTAGGYTF TGCGCCAGCAGTGAACTTACGGCAGGTGGCTACACCTTC
TRBJ2-3 TRBD2 TRBV5-1 NA CASSSGGGTDTQYF TGCGCCAGCAGCTCCGGGGGGGGCACAGATACGCAGTATTTT
TRBJ2-7 TRBD2 TRBV5-1 NA CASSLSGLAYEQYF TGCGCCAGCAGCTTGTCGGGACTAGCGTACGAGCAGTACTTC
TRBJ2-1 TRBD2 TRBV2 NA CASRFLAGGGDEQFF TGTGCCAGCAGATTCCTAGCGGGAGGTGGCGATGAGCAGTTCTTC
TRBJ2-1 TRBD2 TRBV4-1 NA CASSQRPAGEYNEQFF TGCGCCAGCAGCCAAAGACCAGCGGGGGAGTACAATGAGCAGTTCTTC
TRBJ1-1 NA TRBV6-5 NA CASSYSGEGNTEAFF TGTGCCAGCAGTTACTCGGGGGAGGGGAACACTGAAGCTTTCTTT
TRBJ1-6 TRBD1 TRBV30 NA CAWTRSTGGDSNSPLHF TGTGCCTGGACCCGATCGACAGGGGGCGATTCGAATTCACCCCTCCACTTT
TRBJ2-3 NA TRBV9 NA CASSSRRSGSTDTQYF TGTGCCAGCAGCTCCCGACGGAGCGGCAGCACAGATACGCAGTATTTT
TRBJ2-5 NA TRBV5-1 few CASSLRSETQYF TGCGCCAGCAGCTTGAGGAGTGAGACCCAGTACTTC
TRBJ1-2 NA TRBV5-1 once CASSLQGAAGYTF TGCGCCAGCAGCTTACAGGGAGCGGCTGGCTACACCTTC
TRBJ1-1 NA TRBV19 NA CASSIQGRGTEAFF TGTGCCAGTAGTATACAGGGGCGCGGGACTGAAGCTTTCTTT
TRBJ2-5 NA TRBV5-1 NA CASSLDRPTQETQYF TGCGCCAGCAGCCTCGACAGGCCTACTCAGGAGACCCAGTACTTC
TRBJ2-1 TRBD2 TRBV2 NA CASSERGLNEQFF TGTGCCAGCAGTGAAAGGGGACTAAATGAGCAGTTCTTC
TRBJ2-7 NA TRBV5-1 few CASSLNRDEQYF TGCGCCAGCAGCTTAAACAGGGACGAGCAGTACTTC
TRBJ2-7 NA TRBV6-1 NA CASSEGPGQLTYEQYF TGTGCCAGCAGTGAAGGCCCGGGACAACTAACCTACGAGCAGTACTTC
TRBJ1-3 NA TRBV1 NA CTSSRAAGGEKGNTIYF TGCACCAGCAGCCGGGCCGCAGGGGGCGAAAAAGGAAACACCATATATTTT